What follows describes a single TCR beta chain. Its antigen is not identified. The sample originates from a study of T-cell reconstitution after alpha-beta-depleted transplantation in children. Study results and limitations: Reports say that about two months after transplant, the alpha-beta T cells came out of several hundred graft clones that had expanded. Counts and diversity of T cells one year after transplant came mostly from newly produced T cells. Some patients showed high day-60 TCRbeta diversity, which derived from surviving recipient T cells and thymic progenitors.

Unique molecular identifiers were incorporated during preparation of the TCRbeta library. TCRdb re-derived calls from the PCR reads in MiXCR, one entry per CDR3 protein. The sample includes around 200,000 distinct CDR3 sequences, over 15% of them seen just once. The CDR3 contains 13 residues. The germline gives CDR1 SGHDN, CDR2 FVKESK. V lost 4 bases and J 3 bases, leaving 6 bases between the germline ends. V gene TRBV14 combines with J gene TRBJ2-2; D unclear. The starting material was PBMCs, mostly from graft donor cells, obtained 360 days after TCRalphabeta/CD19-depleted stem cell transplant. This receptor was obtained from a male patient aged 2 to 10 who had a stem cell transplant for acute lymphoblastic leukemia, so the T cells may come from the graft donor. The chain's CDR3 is CASSPVHTGELFF. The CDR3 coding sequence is TGTGCCAGCAGCCCCGTTCACACCGGGGAGCTGTTTTTT. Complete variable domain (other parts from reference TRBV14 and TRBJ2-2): EAGVTQFPSHSVIEKGQTVTLRCDPISGHDNLYWYRRVMGKEIKFLLHFVKESKQDESGMPNNRFLAERTGGTYSTLKVQPAELEDSGVYFCASSPVHTGELFFGEGSRLTVL.